The next 24 T cell receptor beta chains were all read from a single sample in a study of cytomegalovirus exposure and HLA in healthy donors. The PCR made use of 60 Vbeta and 13 Jbeta primers. Some clones are missing from TCRdb's copy, which holds only in-frame ones; the method was immunoSEQ multiplex PCR. The sample consists of approximately 150,000 clones, roughly 70% of them appearing once. Material for sequencing was PBMCs. The receptors originated from a male donor in good health and CMV-seronegative.

The chain links TRBV4-1 to TRBJ2-7; D is unresolved. The V end was cut by 0 bases, the J end by 9 bases, with 12 bases between. The CDR3 loop spans 13 amino acids. The germline V gene has CDR1 MGHRA and CDR2 YSYEKL. The CDR3 DNA follows: TGCGCCAGCAGCCAAGATCCAGACAAACTGCAGTACTTC. It is translated as CASSQDPDKLQYF.

The chain uses TRBV5-8 and TRBJ1-3; no definite D call. V shed 4 bases and J shed 0 bases, with 2 bases lying between them. The CDR3 spans 12 residues. Per germline, CDR1 SGHTS and CDR2 YDEGEE. CDR3 protein: CASSLSGNTIYF. DNA for the CDR3: TGTGCCAGCAGCCTCTCTGGAAACACCATATATTTT.

The chain is built from TRBV28 and TRBJ2-3, with D possibly matching TRBD2 (6 bases). Germline-derived CDR1 and CDR2 are MDHEN and SYDVKM. V lost 2 bases to trimming and J lost 3 bases, with 12 bases between them. CDR3 length: 15 residues. The CDR3 region has the DNA TGTGCCAGCAGTTTAGGGGGGACGGGGACAGATACGCAGTATTTT. Its protein is CASSLGGTGTDTQYF.

In DNA form, the CDR3 reads TGTGCCAGCAGGACGAACAGGGTAACCTACGAGCAGTACTTC. This translates into CASRTNRVTYEQYF. The chain is built from TRBV21-1 and TRBJ2-7; the table assigns TRBD1, which was not confirmed against the DNA. TRBV21-1 constitutes a pseudogene. CDR3 size: 14 residues.

The chain carries TRBV7-6 and TRBJ1-1, with 8 nucleotides matching TRBD1. In germline, CDR1 is SGHVS, CDR2 FNYEAQ. CDR3 size: 13 residues. With V trimmed by 2 bases and J by 8 bases, 4 bases remained unmatched. The DNA of the CDR3 is TGTGCCAGCAGCTTATGGCAGGGGGCAGAAGCTTTCTTT. Encoded protein: CASSLWQGAEAFF. Complete variable domain (other parts from reference TRBV7-6 and TRBJ1-1): GAGVSQSPRYKVTKRGQDVALRCDPISGHVSLYWYRQALGQGPEFLTYFNYEAQQDKSGLPNDRFSAERPEGSISTLTIQRTEQRDSAMYRCASSLWQGAEAFFGQGTRLTVV.

The genes are TRBV7-6 and TRBJ1-2; D unclear. Germline-derived CDR1 and CDR2 are SGHVS and FNYEAQ. The CDR3 covers 14 residues. V was trimmed by 3 bases and J by 2 bases, leaving 10 bases between them. The DNA for the CDR3 is TGTGCCAGCAGCTTTAGCCATAAAAACTATGGCTACACCTTC. Translating gives CASSFSHKNYGYTF.

This rearrangement joins TRBV11-2 to TRBJ2-5; TRBD2 matches 8 bases. The germline V gene encodes CDR1 SGHAT and CDR2 FQNNGV. The CDR3 has 16 amino acids. Trimming removed 0 bases from V and 1 base from J; junction bases left unmatched: 4. The CDR3 spells CASSLEAGVFQETQYF. The DNA of the CDR3 is TGTGCCAGCAGCTTAGAAGCGGGAGTGTTCCAAGAGACCCAGTACTTC.

The J gene is TRBJ2-3, the V gene TRBV9; D is undetermined. The CDR3 is 15 residues long. V gave up 0 bases and J gave up 3 bases, with 11 bases separating them. Per germline, CDR1 SGDLS and CDR2 YYNGEE. The CDR3: CASSVGSGLTDTQYF. DNA of the CDR3: TGTGCCAGCAGCGTAGGTTCAGGATTAACAGATACGCAGTATTTT. The entire variable domain, with the rest obtained from reference TRBV9 and TRBJ2-3, is as follows: DSGVTQTPKHLITATGQRVTLRCSPRSGDLSVYWYQQSLDQGLQFLIQYYNGEERAKGNILERFSAQQFPDLHSELNLSSLELGDSALYFCASSVGSGLTDTQYFGPGTRLTVL.

This chain uses TRBV2 with TRBJ1-2; D perhaps matches TRBD1 (5 bases). The CDR3 contains 13 residues. Trimming removed 7 bases at V and 3 bases at J, with 12 bases between. Germline CDR1 and CDR2: SNHLY and FYNNEI. The CDR3 is CASKDISYYGYTF. The CDR3 DNA sequence: TGTGCCAGCAAGGACATCTCTTACTATGGCTACACCTTC.

The chain carries TRBV7-9 and TRBJ2-1; 15 nucleotides agree with TRBD2. Unmatched junction bases numbered 5, after V lost 5 bases and J lost 0 bases. CDR1 and CDR2 from the germline V gene are SEHNR and FQNEAQ (reference sequence). The CDR3 has 18 amino acids. CDR3 sequence reads: CASSPGTSGGSSYNEQFF. The CDR3 nucleotides read TGTGCCAGCAGCCCAGGGACTAGCGGGGGGAGCTCCTACAATGAGCAGTTCTTC.

This chain links TRBV5-4 with TRBJ2-1, with 8 nucleotides matching TRBD2. The CDR3 spans 14 residues. In germline, CDR1 is SGHNT, CDR2 YYREEE (reference sequence). J lost 6 bases, V lost 2 bases, and 4 bases had no gene match. CDR3 nucleotide sequence: TGTGCCAGCAGCTTCGGGGGGGTAGGCAATGAGCAGTTCTTC. This sequence encodes CASSFGGVGNEQFF.

The chain couples TRBV28 to TRBJ1-6; 7 bases map to TRBD1. Germline values: CDR1 MDHEN, CDR2 SYDVKM. The V segment lost 8 bases and the J segment 6 bases; nucleotides outside the gene matches: 4. The CDR3 contains 13 residues. This CDR3 is CASRQGFNSPLHF. The CDR3 DNA is TGTGCCAGCCGACAGGGATTTAATTCACCCCTCCACTTT.

This clone was detected only a few times. The chain employs TRBV6-5 and TRBJ2-7, with TRBD1 identical over 10 bases. V gave up 4 bases and J gave up 6 bases; unmatched junction bases: 9. Germline CDR1 reads MNHEY; CDR2 reads SVGAGI. The CDR3 covers 15 residues. DNA for the CDR3: TGTGCCAGCAGTTCCTCCCTGACAGGGGGCGGCGAGCAGTACTTC. It translates to CASSSSLTGGGEQYF.

In regard to this clone: The junction shows a germline mismatch at one end, possibly a read error. Other DNA sequences within the sample encode an identical CDR3. The V gene is TRBV7-9, the J gene TRBJ2-6; D perhaps matches TRBD1 (5 bases). The CDR3 has 16 amino acids. The germline gives CDR1 SEHNR, CDR2 FQNEAQ (reference sequence). Here the CDR3 DNA reads TGTGCCAGCAGTTTAGCTCAGGGATCTGGGGCCAACGTCCTGACTTTC. Protein product: CASSLAQGSGANVLTF. The whole variable domain, filled in from reference TRBV7-9 and TRBJ2-6, reads DTGVSQNPRHKITKRGQNVTFRCDPISEHNRLYWYRQTLGQGPEFLTYFQNEAQLEKSRLLSDRFSAERPKGSFSTLEIQRTEQGDSAMYLCASSLAQGSGANVLTFGAGSRLTVL.

CDR3 in DNA: TGTGCCAGCAGCCGTACGCGAGGAAACACCGGGGAGCTGTTTTTT. Its translation: CASSRTRGNTGELFF. The rearrangement joins TRBV11-2 to TRBJ2-2; D unclear. The V gene lost 5 bases and the J gene lost 2 bases, with 12 bases spanning the gap. From germline, CDR1 is SGHAT and CDR2 FQNNGV. The CDR3 length is 15 residues.

This chain links TRBV7-9 with TRBJ1-6, with 9 bases aligning to TRBD1. The V gene end was trimmed by 5 bases and the J gene end by 9 bases; junction bases not matched to a gene: 8. Germline V gene lookup returns CDR1 SEHNR and CDR2 FQNEAQ (reference sequence). The CDR3 spans 15 residues. This CDR3 is CASSHDRGKISPLHF. As DNA, the CDR3 is TGTGCCAGCAGCCACGACAGGGGGAAGATTTCACCCCTCCACTTT.

This chain connects TRBV7-2 to TRBJ1-1; D not certain. V lost 5 bases and J 4 bases, leaving 14 bases between the germline ends. Germline loops: CDR1 SGHTA, CDR2 FQGNSA. The CDR3 runs to 14 residues. CDR3 loop: CASSILLTGTEAFF. Written as DNA, the CDR3 is TGTGCCAGCAGCATCCTACTGACTGGCACTGAAGCTTTCTTT. Supplemented by reference TRBV7-2 and TRBJ1-1, the full variable domain reads GAGVSQSPSNKVTEKGKDVELRCDPISGHTALYWYRQSLGQGLEFLIYFQGNSAPDKSGLPSDRFSAERTGGSVSTLTIQRTQQEDSAVYLCASSILLTGTEAFFGQGTRLTVV.

The chain uses TRBV27 and TRBJ1-1; D possibly corresponds to TRBD1 (6 bases). Trimming pared 4 bases from V and 1 base from J, leaving 16 bases between. Germline V lookup: CDR1 MNHEY, CDR2 SMNVEV (reference sequence). The CDR3 loop spans 16 amino acids. CDR3 coding DNA: TGTGCCAGCAGTTCGCTCTTAGGGACATCGAACACTGAAGCTTTCTTT. It yields the protein CASSSLLGTSNTEAFF.

The CDR3 nucleotides are TGCGCCAGCAGCTACCTGACAGGGCACGAAAAACTGTTTTTT. Its protein is CASSYLTGHEKLFF. The V gene is TRBV5-1, the J gene TRBJ1-4; TRBD1 agrees at 7 bases. V was pared by 3 bases and J by 8 bases, with 7 bases of the junction left unmatched. The CDR3 spans 14 residues. The germline gives CDR1 SGHRS, CDR2 YFSETQ.

The CDR3 nucleotides are TGTGCCAGCAGCAAACCCCGGAGATTTACGCCGGGACAGGGAACAGATACGCAGTATTTT. Its protein product is CASSKPRRFTPGQGTDTQYF. The chain recombines TRBV21-1 with TRBJ2-3; TRBD1, the table's D call, lacks a check against the DNA. TRBV21-1 is a listed pseudogene. The CDR3 totals 20 residues.

This chain joins TRBV27 and TRBJ2-1, with 11 bases matching TRBD2. The germline gives CDR1 MNHEY, CDR2 SMNVEV (reference sequence). With V trimmed by 4 bases and J by 2 bases, 7 bases remained unmatched. This CDR3 region has 17 residues. Written as DNA, the CDR3 is TGTGCCAGCAGTTCCCTGACTAGCGGGACCACCTACAATGAGCAGTTCTTC. Protein: CASSSLTSGTTYNEQFF.

The chain recombines TRBV28 with TRBJ2-3; maybe TRBD2 (6 bases). Per the germline V gene, CDR1 is MDHEN and CDR2 is SYDVKM. V was clipped by 6 bases and J by 1 base, with 14 bases between them. The CDR3 is made up of 15 amino acids. CDR3 amino acids: CASRLAPGGTDTQYF. The CDR3 DNA sequence: TGTGCCAGCAGGCTAGCTCCGGGGGGCACAGATACGCAGTATTTT.

The table lists this clone with a few counts. CDR3: CASRTSGGGADTQYF. In DNA form, the CDR3 reads TGTGCCAGCAGAACTAGCGGGGGGGGAGCAGATACGCAGTATTTT. The chain is built from TRBV2 and TRBJ2-3, with 13 positions matching TRBD2. The germline CDR1 and CDR2 sequences are SNHLY and FYNNEI. Trimming took 6 bases from V and 4 from J; bases not matched to a gene: 4. CDR3 length equals 15 residues.

The V gene is TRBV29-1, the J gene TRBJ2-7; TRBD2 is a possible D gene (6 bases). The germline gives CDR1 SQVTM, CDR2 ANQGSEA. The CDR3 runs 15 residues. Trimming removed 4 bases from V and 2 bases from J, with 18 bases in between. The DNA of the CDR3 is TGCAGCGTTGGGGTGGTGGCTAGCGTGCCCTACGAGCAGTACTTC. Its protein is CSVGVVASVPYEQYF.